This TCR beta chain is drawn from a study of spatial heterogeneity in lung cancer. This clonotype is medium-sized by share. No antigen is known for it. Time point described: sample taken at primary tumor resection. Donors were approximately 70 untreated early-stage non-small cell lung cancer patients. From tumor, nontumor lung or frozen PBMC, whole RNA was taken unsorted for sequencing. Overall study findings and caveats: Alpha chains reached an estimated coverage of 5.5% to 8% of tumor T cells, and beta chains approximately 12%. Within tumors, counts of expanded alpha and beta TCRs tracked tumor mutation counts.

TCR cDNA molecules each carried a unique molecular identifier. TCRdb itself ran the 5' RACE reads through MiXCR, one entry per CDR3 protein. Of approximately 9,600 distinct CDR3 sequences in the sample, under 8.5% were seen once. The CDR3 totals 17 residues. Germline assignment: CDR1 MNHEY and CDR2 SVGAGI. V trimming: 6 bases; J trimming: 0 bases; junction bases outside the gene matches: 6. Sample: lung tumor tissue, taken at surgery. The gene calls are TRBV6-5 and TRBJ2-2; TRBD2 matches 11 bases. This TCR was recovered from a male donor with early-stage non-small cell lung cancer. CDR3 sequence (DNA): TGTGCCAGCAGCCGACTAGCGGGGCGTTCGAACACCGGGGAGCTGTTTTTT. This translates into CASSRLAGRSNTGELFF.